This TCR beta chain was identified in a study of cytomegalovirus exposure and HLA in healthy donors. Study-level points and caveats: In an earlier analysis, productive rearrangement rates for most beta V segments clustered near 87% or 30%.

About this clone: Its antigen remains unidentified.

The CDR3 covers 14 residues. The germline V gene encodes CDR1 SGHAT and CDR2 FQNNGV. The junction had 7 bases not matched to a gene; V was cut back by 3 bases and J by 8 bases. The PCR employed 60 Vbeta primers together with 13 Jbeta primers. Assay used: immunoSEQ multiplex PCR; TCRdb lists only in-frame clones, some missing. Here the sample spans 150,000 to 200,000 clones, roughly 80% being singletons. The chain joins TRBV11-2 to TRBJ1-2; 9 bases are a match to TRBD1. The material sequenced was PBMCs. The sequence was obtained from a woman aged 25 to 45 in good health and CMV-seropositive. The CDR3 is CASSLDRGLNGYTF. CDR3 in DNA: TGTGCCAGCAGCTTGGACAGGGGATTAAACGGCTACACCTTC.